One sample yielded the 5 T cell receptor beta chains listed below, sequenced in a study of T cell repertoires in cytomegalovirus infection. In TCRdb, the reads were re-called with MiXCR into one record per CDR3 protein. The data contain under 350,000 distinct CDR3 sequences, more than 8% of them singletons. Sequencing was done on a sample of PBMCs. The receptors originated from a human donor in good health (CMV status not recorded). Some clones in this sample may be carry-over from other donors' samples.

The chain recombines TRBV7-9 with TRBJ2-5; the match to TRBD2 covers 9 bases. Losses at the gene ends were 11 bases for V and 2 bases for J; bases not matched to a gene: 6. Germline V gene data show CDR1 as SEHNR and CDR2 as FQNEAQ (reference sequence). This CDR3 has 13 residues. CDR3 sequence reads: CAGESGGQETQYF. CDR3 nucleotides: TGTGCCGGAGAAAGCGGGGGGCAAGAGACCCAGTACTTC.

This clonotype appeared many times. The V gene is TRBV7-2, the J gene TRBJ2-1; D is unclear. This CDR3 contains 12 residues. The V gene lost 2 bases and the J gene lost 7 bases, with 6 bases spanning the gap. The germline V gene encodes CDR1 SGHTA and CDR2 FQGNSA. The CDR3 spells CASSLRRNEQFF. CDR3 sequence (DNA): TGTGCCAGCAGCTTAAGGCGGAATGAGCAGTTCTTC.

The chain links TRBV29-1 to TRBJ2-7; TRBD1 matches 9 bases. The CDR3 runs to 13 residues. Losses at the gene ends were 6 bases for V and 3 bases for J; bases not matched to a gene: 6. The germline gives CDR1 SQVTM, CDR2 ANQGSEA. The CDR3 here is CSVPGQGSYEQYF. Written as DNA, the CDR3 is TGCAGCGTACCGGGACAGGGAAGCTACGAGCAGTACTTC.

The V gene is TRBV28, the J gene TRBJ2-2; D is perhaps TRBD1 or TRBD2 (6 bases each). Trimming cost V 0 bases and J 5 bases, with 13 bases left between them. The germline V gene has CDR1 MDHEN and CDR2 SYDVKM. CDR3 size: 16 residues. The CDR3 DNA sequence: TGTGCCAGCAGTTTATGGGGGGGCGCGAGGACCGGGGAGCTGTTTTTT. Its translation is CASSLWGGARTGELFF.

J is TRBJ1-1 and V is TRBV19; no clear D. CDR1 is LNHDA and CDR2 is SQIVND in the germline V gene (reference sequence). Deletions cut 6 bases from V and 4 bases from J, with 18 bases between. The CDR3 loop spans 15 amino acids. The DNA of the CDR3 is TGTGCCAGTAGCGGGTCCAGCCTTTCGATCACTGAAGCTTTCTTT. This encodes CASSGSSLSITEAFF. Supplemented by reference TRBV19 and TRBJ1-1, the full variable domain reads DGGITQSPKYLFRKEGQNVTLSCEQNLNHDAMYWYRQDPGQGLRLIYYSQIVNDFQKGDIAEGYSVSREKKESFPLTVTSAQKNPTAFYLCASSGSSLSITEAFFGQGTRLTVV.